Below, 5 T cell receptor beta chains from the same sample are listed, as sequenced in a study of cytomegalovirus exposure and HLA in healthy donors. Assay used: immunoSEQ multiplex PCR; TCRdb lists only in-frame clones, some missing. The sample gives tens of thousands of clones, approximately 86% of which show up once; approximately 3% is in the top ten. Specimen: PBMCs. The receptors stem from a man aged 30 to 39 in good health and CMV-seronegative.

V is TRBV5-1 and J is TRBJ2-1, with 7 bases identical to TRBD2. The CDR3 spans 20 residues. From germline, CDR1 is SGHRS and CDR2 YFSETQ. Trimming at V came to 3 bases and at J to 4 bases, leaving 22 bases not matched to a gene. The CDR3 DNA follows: TGCGCCAGCAGCTCCGCCGCCTCGTTGGCGGGAGAGACTCGGTACAATGAGCAGTTCTTC. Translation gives CASSSAASLAGETRYNEQFF. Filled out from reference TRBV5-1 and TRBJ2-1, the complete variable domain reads KAGVTQTPRYLIKTRGQQVTLSCSPISGHRSVSWYQQTPGQGLQFLFEYFSETQRNKGNFPGRFSGRQFSNSRSEMNVSTLELGDSALYLCASSSAASLAGETRYNEQFFGPGTRLTVL.

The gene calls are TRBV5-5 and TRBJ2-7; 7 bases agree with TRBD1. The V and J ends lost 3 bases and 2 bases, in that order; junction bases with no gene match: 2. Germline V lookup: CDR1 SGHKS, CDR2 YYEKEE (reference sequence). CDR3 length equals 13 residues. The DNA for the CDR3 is TGTGCCAGCAGCTGGACAGGTACCTACGAGCAGTACGTC. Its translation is CASSWTGTYEQYV.

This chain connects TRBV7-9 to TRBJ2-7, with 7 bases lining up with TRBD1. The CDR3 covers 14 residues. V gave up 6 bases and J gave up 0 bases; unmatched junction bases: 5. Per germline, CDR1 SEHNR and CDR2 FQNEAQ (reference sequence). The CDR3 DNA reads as TGTGCCAGCAGTGTCCGGGACAGCTCCTACGAGCAGTACTTC. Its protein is CASSVRDSSYEQYF. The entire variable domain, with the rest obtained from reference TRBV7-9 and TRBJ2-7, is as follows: DTGVSQNPRHKITKRGQNVTFRCDPISEHNRLYWYRQTLGQGPEFLTYFQNEAQLEKSRLLSDRFSAERPKGSFSTLEIQRTEQGDSAMYLCASSVRDSSYEQYFGPGTRLTVT.

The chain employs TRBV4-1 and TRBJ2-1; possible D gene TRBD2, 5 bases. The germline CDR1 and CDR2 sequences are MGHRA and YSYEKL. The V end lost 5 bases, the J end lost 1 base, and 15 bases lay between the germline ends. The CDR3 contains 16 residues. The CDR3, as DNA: TGCGCCAGCAGCTCCGGACTCCTAGGATCCTACAATGAGCAGTTCTTC. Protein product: CASSSGLLGSYNEQFF.

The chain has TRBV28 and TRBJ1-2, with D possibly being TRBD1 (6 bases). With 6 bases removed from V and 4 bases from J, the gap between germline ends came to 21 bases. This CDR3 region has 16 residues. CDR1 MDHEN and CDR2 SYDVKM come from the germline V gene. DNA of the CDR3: TGTGCCAGCAGACCCCCGGGGGGCGCTTACGGCTATGGCTACACCTTC. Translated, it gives CASRPPGGAYGYGYTF.